The 25 T cell receptor beta chains below all came from one sample that was sequenced in a study of identical twins. TCRdb re-analysed the 5' RACE reads in MiXCR, keeping a single row per CDR3 protein. The sample includes approximately 620,000 distinct CDR3 sequences, over 8.5% of them seen just once. Separately, the same data were catalogued under a study of yellow fever vaccine responses in identical twins.

Sequencing used PBMCs. Receptor source: a woman between 18 and 29 years old in good health.

The chain employs TRBV5-1 and TRBJ2-3; 9 bases align to TRBD2. Germline CDR1 and CDR2: SGHRS and YFSETQ. Unmatched junction bases numbered 7, after V lost 2 bases and J lost 3 bases. This CDR3 is 16 amino acids long. The CDR3 reads CASSLGTSRSTDTQYF. The CDR3 DNA sequence: TGCGCCAGCAGCTTAGGGACTAGCCGGAGTACAGATACGCAGTATTTT. Using reference TRBV5-1 and TRBJ2-3 for the parts outside the CDR3, the full variable domain is KAGVTQTPRYLIKTRGQQVTLSCSPISGHRSVSWYQQTPGQGLQFLFEYFSETQRNKGNFPGRFSGRQFSNSRSEMNVSTLELGDSALYLCASSLGTSRSTDTQYFGPGTRLTVL.

This clonotype was counted at least ten times. The CDR3: CASSYSRRRNQETQYF. CDR3 coding DNA: TGTGCCAGCAGTTACTCGAGACGTCGGAACCAAGAGACCCAGTACTTC. This rearrangement joins TRBV6-2 or TRBV6-3 to TRBJ2-5; D is unresolved. The CDR3 runs 16 residues. Trimming removed 0 bases at V and 0 bases at J, with 11 bases between. Germline V gene data show CDR1 as MNHEY and CDR2 as SVGEGT.

This clonotype was counted only a few times. The chain carries TRBV7-3 and TRBJ1-6; D is unclear. Germline V gene lookup returns CDR1 SGHTA and CDR2 FQGTGA. The CDR3 contains 14 residues. The V gene lost 2 bases and the J gene lost 7 bases, with 9 bases spanning the gap. CDR3 protein: CASSLGEWNSPLHF. CDR3 nucleotide sequence: TGTGCCAGCAGCTTAGGCGAGTGGAATTCACCCCTCCACTTT.

This clonotype was detected a few times. This chain uses TRBV9 with TRBJ2-3; D is uncertain. The V and J ends lost 3 bases and 1 base respectively, with 18 bases between them. In germline, CDR1 is SGDLS, CDR2 YYNGEE. The CDR3 has 17 residues. The CDR3 DNA sequence: TGTGCCAGCAGCGGTGGTAGATCCTCGGCAGGCACAGATACGCAGTATTTT. Its protein product is CASSGGRSSAGTDTQYF.

The chain couples TRBV3-1 to TRBJ1-1, with 7 bases matching TRBD1. Looked up from germline, CDR1 is LGHDT and CDR2 is YNNKEL (reference sequence). This CDR3 region has 14 residues. V lost 4 bases to trimming and J lost 8 bases; unmatched junction nucleotides: 10. The CDR3 nucleotides are TGTGCCAGCAGCCGAAAAGGACAGGCTGGGGAAGCTTTCTTT. Protein product: CASSRKGQAGEAFF.

The rearrangement joins TRBV7-3 to TRBJ2-7; D may be TRBD1 or TRBD2 (7 bases each). The CDR3 has 14 residues. Deletions cut 3 bases from V and 4 bases from J, with 13 bases between. From germline, CDR1 is SGHTA and CDR2 FQGTGA. CDR3 nucleotide sequence: TGTGCCAGCAGCTTTGGGGGGGGACAGTACGAGCAGTACTTC. Its protein is CASSFGGGQYEQYF.

This chain joins TRBV28 and TRBJ2-7; tentative D call: TRBD2 (7 bases). The V and J ends lost 6 bases and 1 base respectively, with 16 bases between them. CDR1 is MDHEN, CDR2 SYDVKM, per germline. This CDR3 region has 15 residues. Here the CDR3 reads CASSPAGAVSYEQYF. The CDR3 region has the DNA TGTGCCAGCAGCCCGGCGGGGGCCGTGTCCTACGAGCAGTACTTC.

This clonotype was picked up a small number of times. The genes are TRBV6-2 or TRBV6-3 and TRBJ2-7, with 10 positions matching TRBD2. Germline V lookup: CDR1 MNHEY, CDR2 SVGEGT. The V gene end was trimmed by 0 bases and the J gene end by 5 bases; junction bases not matched to a gene: 19. The CDR3 has 20 residues. The CDR3 nucleotides are TGTGCCAGCAGTTACTCGACAAGGTCCTCTAGCGGGAGAAGTATCCACGAGCAGTACTTC. It codes for CASSYSTRSSSGRSIHEQYF.

The V and J genes are TRBV15 and TRBJ1-4; D not resolved. Germline CDR1 is LNHNV and CDR2 is YYDKDF (reference sequence). The V end was cut by 6 bases, the J end by 3 bases, with 8 bases between. The CDR3 sequence is 13 residues long. CDR3 sequence: CATRKGSNEKLFF. CDR3 nucleotides: TGTGCCACCAGAAAAGGATCTAATGAAAAACTGTTTTTT.

This clonotype has a handful of counts. The chain uses TRBV9 and TRBJ2-5; TRBD2 aligns across 7 bases. Germline CDR1 reads SGDLS; CDR2 reads YYNGEE. The CDR3 covers 17 residues. V was pared by 0 bases and J by 3 bases, with 11 bases of the junction left unmatched. The CDR3 nucleotides read TGTGCCAGCAGCGTAGAGCTCCGGGTCGCGGGGGAAGAGACCCAGTACTTC. Translating gives CASSVELRVAGEETQYF.

As for this clonotype: A read error is possible here, since a much larger clone lies one base away. Written as DNA, the CDR3 is TGCGCCAGCACCAGGCTCTACGAGCAGTACTTC. Residues: CASTRLYEQYF. J is TRBJ2-7 and V is TRBV5-1; the D is unclear. Germline V gene sequence: CDR1 SGHRS, CDR2 YFSETQ. The length of the CDR3 is 11 residues. V lost 6 bases and J 3 bases, leaving 7 bases between the germline ends.

The gene calls are TRBV29-1 and TRBJ2-1; TRBD1 matches 8 bases. Trimming removed 6 bases from V and 7 bases from J; junction bases left unmatched: 14. The CDR3 contains 15 residues. Germline loops: CDR1 SQVTM, CDR2 ANQGSEA. The CDR3 loop is CSVLGVRGLDNEQFF. The DNA of the CDR3 is TGCAGCGTGTTGGGGGTCAGGGGGCTTGATAATGAGCAGTTCTTC.

This clonotype appeared a few times. J is TRBJ2-7 and V is TRBV2; possible D gene TRBD1, 6 bases. Germline CDR1 is SNHLY and CDR2 is FYNNEI. There are 13 residues in the CDR3. V was pared by 3 bases and J by 2 bases, with 8 bases between. As DNA, the CDR3 is TGTGCCAGCAGTGATAACAGGGCCTACGAGCAGTACTTC. It is translated as CASSDNRAYEQYF. Full variable domain (remainder filled in from reference TRBV2 and TRBJ2-7): EPEVTQTPSHQVTQMGQEVILRCVPISNHLYFYWYRQILGQKVEFLVSFYNNEISEKSEIFDDQFSVERPDGSNFTLKIRSTKLEDSAMYFCASSDNRAYEQYFGPGTRLTVT.

V and J are TRBV6-2 or TRBV6-3 and TRBJ2-7; D uncertain. CDR1 is MNHEY and CDR2 is SVGEGT in the germline V gene. Trimming cost V 5 bases and J 5 bases, with 25 bases left between them. The CDR3 totals 17 residues. CDR3 sequence: CASSPWTGLPTGNEQYF. The CDR3 region has the DNA TGTGCCAGCAGTCCGTGGACCGGGCTCCCCACGGGCAACGAGCAGTACTTC.

The V gene is TRBV29-1, the J gene TRBJ2-7; 8 nucleotides agree with TRBD1. The CDR3 is 13 amino acids. Unmatched junction bases numbered 5, after V lost 4 bases and J lost 3 bases. CDR1 and CDR2 (germline): SQVTM, ANQGSEA. The CDR3 is CSVGTGTLYEQYF. CDR3 in DNA: TGCAGCGTTGGGACAGGGACCCTCTACGAGCAGTACTTC.

The chain uses TRBV20-1 and TRBJ1-1; TRBD1 is a possible D gene (5 bases). The CDR3 runs 15 residues. The germline V gene encodes CDR1 DFQATT and CDR2 SNEGSKA (reference sequence). Trimming removed 0 bases from V and 0 bases from J, with 11 bases in between. The CDR3 DNA reads TGCAGTGCTAGAGACCGACAGTATTTGAACACTGAAGCTTTCTTT. This codes for CSARDRQYLNTEAFF.

The rearrangement joins TRBV7-8 to TRBJ2-5, with 8 bases matching TRBD1. Germline V lookup: CDR1 SGHVS, CDR2 FQNEAQ. The CDR3 has 13 amino acids. Trimming took 4 bases from V and 5 from J; bases not matched to a gene: 3. The CDR3 DNA follows: TGTGCCAGCAGCTACAACAGGGGGGAGACCCAGTACTTC. Its translation: CASSYNRGETQYF.

The gene calls are TRBV18 and TRBJ1-3; D may be TRBD1 (6 bases). This CDR3 region has 14 residues. V shed 4 bases and J shed 1 base, with 8 bases lying between them. Germline V lookup: CDR1 KGHSH, CDR2 LQKENI. The CDR3 coding sequence is TGTGCCAGCTCACAAACAGGGTCTGGAAACACCATATATTTT. It codes for CASSQTGSGNTIYF.

V usage is TRBV5-1 and J usage is TRBJ1-1, with D possibly TRBD1 on 5 matching bases. V lost 0 bases and J lost 10, with 13 bases in between. Germline V gene data show CDR1 as SGHRS and CDR2 as YFSETQ. This CDR3 comprises 13 residues. The CDR3 region has the DNA TGCGCCAGCAGCTTGGATAGGGATCAGGGAGCTTTCTTT. Amino acid sequence: CASSLDRDQGAFF. Combining the CDR3 with reference TRBV5-1 and TRBJ1-1 gives the whole variable domain KAGVTQTPRYLIKTRGQQVTLSCSPISGHRSVSWYQQTPGQGLQFLFEYFSETQRNKGNFPGRFSGRQFSNSRSEMNVSTLELGDSALYLCASSLDRDQGAFFGQGTRLTVV.

This clonotype has just a few counts. The genes are TRBV2 and TRBJ2-7; 9 bases agree with TRBD2. The CDR3 has 15 residues. Germline CDR1 is SNHLY and CDR2 is FYNNEI. V shed 5 bases, J shed 4 bases, and the junction held 9 bases outside the gene matches. CDR3 sequence reads: CASSPSSGKEYEQYF. DNA for the CDR3: TGTGCCAGCAGTCCCTCTAGCGGGAAAGAGTACGAGCAGTACTTC.

This chain links TRBV4-2 with TRBJ2-3, with 8 positions matching TRBD2. V was clipped by 1 base and J by 5 bases; unmatched bases: 8. CDR1 is LGHNA, CDR2 YNFKEQ, per germline. This CDR3 spans 16 amino acids. Here the CDR3 reads CASSQVAGNSLDTQYF. In DNA form, the CDR3 reads TGTGCCAGCAGCCAAGTAGCGGGGAACTCCCTAGATACGCAGTATTTT.

This clonotype was observed at least ten times. The junction does not match germline at one end; this may be a read error. The chain couples TRBV7-7 to TRBJ2-2, with TRBD2 matching over 7 bases. This CDR3 is 15 amino acids long. CDR1 is SSHAT, CDR2 FNYEAQ, per germline (reference sequence). The CDR3 spells CASSRSGTNTGELFF. The DNA of the CDR3 is TGTGCTAGCAGCCGAAGCGGGACGAACACCGGGGAGCTGTTTTTT.

This clonotype was found a few times. The chain links TRBV7-9 to TRBJ2-1, with TRBD2 matching over 9 bases. This CDR3 contains 17 residues. The V gene end was trimmed by 1 base and the J gene end by 4 bases; junction bases not matched to a gene: 8. Germline CDR1 reads SEHNR; CDR2 reads FQNEAQ (reference sequence). CDR3 region: CASSLGSSGTMYNEQFF. In nucleotides, the CDR3 is TGTGCCAGCAGCTTAGGTTCTAGCGGGACTATGTACAATGAGCAGTTCTTC.

This clonotype turned up a few times. A much larger clone is a single base away; this may be a read error. V usage is TRBV28 and J usage is TRBJ2-1; D is unclear. The V end lost 2 bases, the J end lost 8 bases, and 4 bases lay between the germline ends. CDR1 and CDR2 from the germline V gene are MDHEN and SYDVKM. The CDR3 length is 11 residues. CDR3 nucleotide sequence: TGTGCCAGCAGTTTAATGTATGAGCAGTTCTTC. It specifies CASSLMYEQFF. The complete variable domain, with remaining parts taken from reference TRBV28 and TRBJ2-1, reads DVKVTQSSRYLVKRTGEKVFLECVQDMDHENMFWYRQDPGLGLRLIYFSYDVKMKEKGDIPEGYSVSREKKERFSLILESASTNQTSMYLCASSLMYEQFFGPGTRLTVL.

The genes are TRBV12-3 or TRBV12-4 and TRBJ2-5, with 7 nucleotides matching TRBD2. J lost 4 bases, V lost 5 bases, and 4 bases had no gene match. The CDR3 contains 13 residues. CDR3 nucleotides: TGTGCCAGCAGTGAAGCGGGATCAGAGACCCAGTACTTC. Translated: CASSEAGSETQYF.